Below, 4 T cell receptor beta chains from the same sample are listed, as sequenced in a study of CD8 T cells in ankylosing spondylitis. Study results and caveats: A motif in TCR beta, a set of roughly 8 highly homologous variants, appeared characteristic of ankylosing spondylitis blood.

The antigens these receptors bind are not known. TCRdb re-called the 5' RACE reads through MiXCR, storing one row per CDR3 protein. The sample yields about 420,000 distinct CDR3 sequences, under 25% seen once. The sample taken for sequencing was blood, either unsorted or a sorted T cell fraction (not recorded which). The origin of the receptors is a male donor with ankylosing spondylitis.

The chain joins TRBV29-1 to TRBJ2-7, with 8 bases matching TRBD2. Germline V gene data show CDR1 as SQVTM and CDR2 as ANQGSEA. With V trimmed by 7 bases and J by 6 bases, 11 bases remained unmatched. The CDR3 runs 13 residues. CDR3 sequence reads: CSAGLAEKVEQYF. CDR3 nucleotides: TGCAGCGCTGGACTAGCAGAGAAAGTCGAGCAGTACTTC.

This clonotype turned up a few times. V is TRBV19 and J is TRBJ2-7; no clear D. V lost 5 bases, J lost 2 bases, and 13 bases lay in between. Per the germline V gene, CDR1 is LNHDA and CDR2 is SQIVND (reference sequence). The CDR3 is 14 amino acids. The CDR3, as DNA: TGTGCCAGTAGTCGGACCCCCGGGCCCTACGAGCAGTACTTC. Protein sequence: CASSRTPGPYEQYF.

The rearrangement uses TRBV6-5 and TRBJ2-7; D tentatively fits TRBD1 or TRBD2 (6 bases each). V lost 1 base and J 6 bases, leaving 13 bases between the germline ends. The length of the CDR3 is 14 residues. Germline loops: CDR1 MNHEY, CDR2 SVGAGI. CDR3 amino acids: CASSYLQGLGEQYF. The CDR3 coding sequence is TGTGCCAGCAGTTACTTACAGGGACTGGGCGAGCAGTACTTC.

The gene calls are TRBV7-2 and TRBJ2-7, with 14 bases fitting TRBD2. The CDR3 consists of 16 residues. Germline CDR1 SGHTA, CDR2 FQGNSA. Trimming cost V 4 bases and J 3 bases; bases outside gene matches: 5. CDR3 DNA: TGTGCCAGCAGCTCTAGGGGGACTAGCGGGAGCTACGAGCAGTACTTC. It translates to CASSSRGTSGSYEQYF. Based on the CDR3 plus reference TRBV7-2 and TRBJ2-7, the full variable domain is GAGVSQSPSNKVTEKGKDVELRCDPISGHTALYWYRQSLGQGLEFLIYFQGNSAPDKSGLPSDRFSAERTGGSVSTLTIQRTQQEDSAVYLCASSSRGTSGSYEQYFGPGTRLTVT.